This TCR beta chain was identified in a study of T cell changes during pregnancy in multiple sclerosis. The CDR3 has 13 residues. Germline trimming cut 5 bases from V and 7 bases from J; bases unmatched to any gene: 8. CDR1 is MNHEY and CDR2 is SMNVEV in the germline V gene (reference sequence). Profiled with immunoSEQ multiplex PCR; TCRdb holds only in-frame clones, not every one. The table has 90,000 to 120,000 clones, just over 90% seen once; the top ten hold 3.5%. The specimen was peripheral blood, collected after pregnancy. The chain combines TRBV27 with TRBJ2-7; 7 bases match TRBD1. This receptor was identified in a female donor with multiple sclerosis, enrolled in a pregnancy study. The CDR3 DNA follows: TGTGCCAGCAGTCCGGGGACAGTCAGAGAGCAGTACTTC. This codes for CASSPGTVREQYF.